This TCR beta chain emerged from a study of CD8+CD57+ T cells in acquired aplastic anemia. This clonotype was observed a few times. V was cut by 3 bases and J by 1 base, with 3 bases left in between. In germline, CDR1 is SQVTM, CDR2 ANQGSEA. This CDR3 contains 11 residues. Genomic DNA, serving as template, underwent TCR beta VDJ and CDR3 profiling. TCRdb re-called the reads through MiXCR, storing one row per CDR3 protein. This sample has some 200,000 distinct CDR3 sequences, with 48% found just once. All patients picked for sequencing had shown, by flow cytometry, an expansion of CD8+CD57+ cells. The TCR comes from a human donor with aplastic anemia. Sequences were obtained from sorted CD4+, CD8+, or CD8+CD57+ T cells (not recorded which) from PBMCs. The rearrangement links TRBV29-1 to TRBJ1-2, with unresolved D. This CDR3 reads CSVDGNYGYTF. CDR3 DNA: TGCAGCGTTGACGGTAACTATGGCTACACCTTC.